The clone carrying this T cell receptor beta chain was recorded only once. Its antigen is still unknown. This sample was included in a study of siplizumab effects on memory and regulatory T cells. The CDR3 is made up of 14 amino acids. Losses at the gene ends were 3 bases for V and 7 bases for J; bases not matched to a gene: 6. Germline V gene data show CDR1 as MNHEY and CDR2 as SMNVEV (reference sequence). Profiled with immunoSEQ multiplex PCR; TCRdb holds only in-frame clones, not every one. In the table there are some 100,000 clones, about 96% of which are singletons. Whole-study results and caveats: It seemed that naive T cells were more diverse than memory cells and were major contributors to the alloresponse. Suppressive function of proliferating Tregs from siplizumab cultures was not confirmed.

Investigators obtained sequences from unstimulated naive, memory, effector memory and TEMRA subsets in a few donor pairs. Input material: naive CD4+ T cells sorted from blood. The V gene is TRBV27, the J gene TRBJ2-3; 8 bases map to TRBD2. The source is a human donor in good health. The CDR3 region is CASSLSGGSYTQYF. CDR3 bases: TGTGCCAGCAGTTTGAGCGGGGGTTCTTATACGCAGTATTTT.